The 9 T cell receptor beta chains given below trace back to one sample, sequenced in a study of long-term antiretroviral therapy in people with HIV. Sequencing used immunoSEQ v3.0 at survey level. Clones were read by immunoSEQ multiplex PCR, and TCRdb kept only the in-frame ones, dropping some. The data hold roughly 26,000 clones, with around 95% observed a single time. Source: unsorted PBMCs, taken about 5 years after starting antiretroviral therapy. The receptors were sampled from a woman between 45 and 65 years old with HIV.

The chain links TRBV15 to TRBJ1-1; 7 nucleotides line up with TRBD1. Trimming at V came to 0 bases and at J to 4 bases, leaving 14 bases not matched to a gene. Germline CDR1 is LNHNV and CDR2 is YYDKDF (reference sequence). This CDR3 region has 18 residues. CDR3 sequence (DNA): TGTGCCACCAGCAGAGATCCAAACAGGGGCGGTAGAAGCACTGAAGCTTTCTTT. Translated: CATSRDPNRGGRSTEAFF.

The genes are TRBV18 and TRBJ1-5, with TRBD1 matching 7 bases. Trimming at V came to 6 bases and at J to 2 bases, leaving 10 bases not matched to a gene. The CDR3 totals 16 residues. Germline V gives CDR1 KGHSH, CDR2 LQKENI. Written as DNA, the CDR3 is TGTGCCAGCTCGTCTCTGCAGGGGGTCGGCAATCAGCCCCAGCATTTT. This gives the protein CASSSLQGVGNQPQHF. Full variable domain (outside the CDR3, taken from reference TRBV18 and TRBJ1-5): NAGVMQNPRHLVRRRGQEARLRCSPMKGHSHVYWYRQLPEEGLKFMVYLQKENIIDESGMPKERFSAEFPKEGPSILRIQQVVRGDSAAYFCASSSLQGVGNQPQHFGDGTRLSIL.

This chain joins TRBV7-6 and TRBJ2-3; no reliable D call. Trimming took 1 base from V and 2 from J, leaving 4 bases between them. Germline V gives CDR1 SGHVS, CDR2 FNYEAQ. This CDR3 contains 13 residues. The CDR3 nucleotides are TGTGCCAGCAGCTTAGGGATCACAGATACGCAGTATTTT. This encodes CASSLGITDTQYF.

The rearrangement joins TRBV25-1 to TRBJ2-1, with D perhaps matching TRBD2 (6 bases). Germline V gives CDR1 MGHDK, CDR2 SYGVNS. The germline V and J ends were trimmed by 5 bases and 3 bases, with 20 bases remaining between them. The CDR3 extends over 17 amino acids. The CDR3 nucleotides are TGTGCCAGCAGTCCAGGCCAAGGACTACTTATCTACAATGAGCAGTTCTTC. It yields the protein CASSPGQGLLIYNEQFF.

The J gene is TRBJ1-1, the V gene TRBV7-3; D is uncertain. The V and J ends lost 6 bases and 0 bases respectively, with 8 bases between them. Germline loops: CDR1 SGHTA, CDR2 FQGTGA. This CDR3 contains 13 residues. In nucleotides, the CDR3 is TGTGCCAGCAGTTCCTCCATGAACACTGAAGCTTTCTTT. Residues: CASSSSMNTEAFF.

The J gene is TRBJ2-7, the V gene TRBV9, with 7 bases lining up with TRBD2. This CDR3 is 15 amino acids long. The ends lost 0 bases at V and 2 bases at J; junction bases unmatched: 5. Germline V lookup: CDR1 SGDLS, CDR2 YYNGEE. Here the CDR3 DNA reads TGTGCCAGCAGCGTAGCGGCGGGAGATCCCTACGAGCAGTACTTC. Translated: CASSVAAGDPYEQYF.

J is TRBJ2-1 and V is TRBV6-4; 9 bases fit TRBD2. Trimming cost V 6 bases and J 8 bases; bases outside gene matches: 11. CDR3 length equals 15 residues. Germline lookup yields CDR1 MRHNA and CDR2 SNTAGT. CDR3 sequence reads: CASSPQSGTSHEQFF. The CDR3, as DNA: TGTGCCAGCAGCCCGCAGTCCGGGACTAGCCATGAGCAGTTCTTC.

The rearrangement joins TRBV25-1 to TRBJ2-1, with D unresolved. The germline gives CDR1 MGHDK, CDR2 SYGVNS. Trimming cost V 4 bases and J 10 bases, with 23 bases left between them. This CDR3 is built from 16 residues. The CDR3 sequence: CASSGTQASIKNEQFF. In DNA, the CDR3 is TGTGCCAGCAGTGGTACCCAGGCGTCTATTAAGAACGAGCAGTTCTTC. Full variable domain (rest looked up from reference TRBV25-1 and TRBJ2-1): EADIYQTPRYLVIGTGKKITLECSQTMGHDKMYWYQQDPGMELHLIHYSYGVNSTEKGDLSSESTVSRIRTEHFPLTLESARPSHTSQYLCASSGTQASIKNEQFFGPGTRLTVL.

The chain has TRBV18 and TRBJ2-7, with 7 bases matching TRBD1. The CDR3 is 14 residues long. Germline CDR1 is KGHSH and CDR2 is LQKENI. The ends lost 2 bases at V and 6 bases at J; junction bases unmatched: 7. Written as DNA, the CDR3 is TGTGCCAGCTCACCAGGGACAGCAGTTCTCGAGCAGTACTTC. This gives the protein CASSPGTAVLEQYF.